This T cell receptor (beta chain) was recorded in a study of blood T cell repertoires in COVID-19 (dated by TCRdb to between 2020 and 2021). Context from the whole study: Samples covering the acute and convalescent phases of COVID-19 were provided by collaborators in the United States, Italy and Spain. The material from the prospective study consisted of cDNA or gDNA derived from T cells, B-cell-depleted T cells, or PBMCs. Deeply sampled blood TCRbeta repertoires from subjects exposed to, actively infected with, or recovered from COVID-19 were included in the dataset. The repertoires were released in a freely available public database intended as a resource for research on the immune response to SARS-CoV-2. Samples were obtained from the ongoing ImmuneRACE study (first 160 participants) and from about 1,300 subjects provided by 6 global collaborators. Sample metadata almost always included a de-identified subject ID, COVID-19 status, age in years and sex. Where HLA class I and class II types were available, the types were taken from metadata supplied by the sample provider, not from assay-based typing.

One collaborating source in Seattle enrolled patients while the patients were actively infected and followed the patients over time throughout the course of disease. Each collaborating institution followed its own protocols to collect whole blood in K2EDTA tubes. Collaborator samples were shipped for TCRbeta analysis as frozen whole blood, isolated PBMCs, or DNA extracted from either sample type. TCRbeta CDR3 regions were amplified from genomic DNA using the immunoSEQ Assay, a bias-controlled multiplex PCR. As for the original processing: The number of nucleated cells in each sample was estimated by amplification of reference gene primers within the assay. To quantify the absolute abundance of each unique TCRbeta CDR3 rearrangement, sequence reads were collapsed and filtered. For each sample, productive Simpson clonality was calculated as the square root of Simpson's diversity index across productive rearrangements. TCRdb took over this immuneACCESS table, retaining in-frame rearrangements with V and J assigned. Such tables are incomplete; in checked studies, under half of the missing clones stem from an unresolved V gene, and the remainder is unexplained. The DNA was the basis for D and trimming; V, J and clone size are from that table. The sample includes under 200,000 clones, with about 81% observed a single time. The ten largest clones represent roughly 7.1% of the sample.

In regard to this clone: There is no known antigen for this receptor. Per-base qualities were not stored, and no clone one base away is much larger.

Results and caveats for the whole study, not just this receptor: The amount of clinical and demographic metadata varied by source and participant and was provided uncurated.

Sequenced material: peripheral blood. The receptor comes from a woman between 55 and 75 years old with COVID-19, enrolled during active disease.

The CDR3 here reads CASSPIGGPPNERGRGYTF. The sequenced DNA is TGTGCCAGCTCACCAATCGGAGGTCCGCCCAACGAAAGAGGTCGGGGCTACACCTTC. The chain employs TRBV18 and TRBJ1-2; the D gene remains uncertain. The germline V gene provides CDR1 KGHSH and CDR2 LQKENI. V is cut by 2 bases and J by 8 bases, and the space between the germline ends is 30 bases. The CDR3 starts with the cysteine, ends with the phenylalanine, and has 19 residues. The only DNA kept is the CDR3, 57 bases in frame from the first base.